What follows is one T cell receptor (beta chain) and its context. What it binds is not known. The protocol was immunoSEQ multiplex PCR, while the TCRdb copy is restricted to in-frame clones and leaves out a portion. The sample includes under 150,000 clones, 82% of them seen just once. CDR1 SEHNR and CDR2 FQNEAQ come from the germline V gene (reference sequence). Trimming left V 0 bases short and J 5 bases short, with 12 bases between. There are 15 residues in the CDR3. These data come from a study of T cell responses to AZD1222 COVID-19 vaccine. Study results and limitations: Receipt of two AZD1222 doses was followed by a rise in Spike-specific TCR breadth and depth. Donors were largely white British and mainly female; clonal diversity was possibly underestimated.

The receptor was isolated from an adult in good health. J is TRBJ2-3 and V is TRBV7-9; D is ambiguous. The sequences come from peripheral blood, collected on day 0 of MenACWY control vaccination. Here the CDR3 DNA reads TGTGCCAGCAGCTTAGCGCTAAGTTACGGAGATACGCAGTATTTT. Protein sequence: CASSLALSYGDTQYF.